The 22 T cell receptor beta chains in this list originate from one sample, sequenced in a study of T cell responses to AZD1222 COVID-19 vaccine. This table comes from immunoSEQ multiplex PCR, and its TCRdb copy is limited to in-frame clones, with some not included. The sample lists over 85,000 clones; about 88% were seen once. This specimen was peripheral blood, taken 28 days after the second AZD1222 dose. The source of these receptors is an adult who received the AZD1222 COVID-19 vaccine.

This clone was observed once. The V call is TRBV5-1, the J call TRBJ2-7, with 7 bases matching TRBD1. J lost 2 bases, V lost 5 bases, and 10 bases had no gene match. Germline loops: CDR1 SGHRS, CDR2 YFSETQ. The CDR3 is made up of 15 amino acids. DNA for the CDR3: TGCGCCAGCAGTCAAGGGACAGCCGGGCCCTACGAGCAGTACTTC. Translated, it gives CASSQGTAGPYEQYF. The full variable domain, rest sourced from reference TRBV5-1 and TRBJ2-7, is KAGVTQTPRYLIKTRGQQVTLSCSPISGHRSVSWYQQTPGQGLQFLFEYFSETQRNKGNFPGRFSGRQFSNSRSEMNVSTLELGDSALYLCASSQGTAGPYEQYFGPGTRLTVT.

The chain has TRBV27 and TRBJ1-5, with TRBD1 as a possible D gene (6 bases). Germline V gives CDR1 MNHEY, CDR2 SMNVEV (reference sequence). V was pared by 5 bases and J by 1 base, with 12 bases between. This CDR3 has 15 amino acids. CDR3 nucleotide sequence: TGTGCCAGCAGTGGAACAGGGTGGAGCAATCAGCCCCAGCATTTT. Its translation is CASSGTGWSNQPQHF.

A remark on this clone: The junction departs from the called germline gene at one end, perhaps through a read error. The chain couples TRBV7-9 to TRBJ2-7; D perhaps matches TRBD2 (5 bases). Germline V lookup: CDR1 SEHNR, CDR2 FQNEAQ (reference sequence). This CDR3 has 14 amino acids. CDR3 sequence (DNA): TGTGCCAGCAGCTTAGAGGGAGTCTCCTCCGAGCAGTACTTC. Protein product: CASSLEGVSSEQYF.

The chain couples TRBV7-9 to TRBJ1-4; 7 bases agree with TRBD1. The V gene end was trimmed by 5 bases and the J gene end by 0 bases; junction bases not matched to a gene: 3. Germline loops: CDR1 SEHNR, CDR2 FQNEAQ (reference sequence). This CDR3 region has 15 residues. CDR3 sequence reads: CASSAQGATNEKLFF. The DNA for the CDR3 is TGTGCCAGCAGCGCCCAGGGGGCAACTAATGAAAAACTGTTTTTT.

This clone was seen just once. The chain uses TRBV6-6 and TRBJ1-1, with no clear D. The V end was cut by 4 bases, the J end by 0 bases, with 6 bases between. The CDR3 is made up of 13 amino acids. The V gene's germline CDR1 is MNHNY and CDR2 SVGAGI (reference sequence). Here the CDR3 reads CASSSRLNTEAFF. The CDR3 nucleotides read TGTGCCAGCAGTTCGAGATTGAACACTGAAGCTTTCTTT.

The CDR3 here is CASSHPTGDSNQPQHF. In nucleotides, the CDR3 is TGCGCCAGCAGCCACCCGACAGGGGATAGCAATCAGCCCCAGCATTTT. This chain links TRBV4-1 with TRBJ1-5; 8 bases line up with TRBD1. The CDR3 runs to 16 residues. The junction had 4 bases not matched to a gene; V was cut back by 3 bases and J by 0 bases. Germline values: CDR1 MGHRA, CDR2 YSYEKL.

This clone was found once. This chain links TRBV6-5 with TRBJ1-2, with D perhaps TRBD1 (5 bases). V dropped 6 bases and J dropped 2 bases, with 16 bases sitting between them. Germline CDR1 reads MNHEY; CDR2 reads SVGAGI. The length of the CDR3 is 15 residues. The CDR3 spells CASRPLGTVNYGYTF. The CDR3 coding sequence is TGTGCCAGCAGACCGCTTGGGACTGTGAACTATGGCTACACCTTC.

V gene TRBV30 combines with J gene TRBJ2-1; 11 bases are shared with TRBD2. There are 13 residues in the CDR3. Germline V gene lookup returns CDR1 GTSNPN and CDR2 SVGIG (reference sequence). V was pared by 7 bases and J by 4 bases, with 3 bases of the junction left unmatched. The CDR3: CAFTSGGYNEQFF. CDR3 nucleotides: TGTGCCTTTACTAGCGGGGGTTACAATGAGCAGTTCTTC.

The rearrangement links TRBV7-2 to TRBJ2-5; 12 positions match TRBD2. Trimming took 1 base from V and 2 from J; bases not matched to a gene: 8. Germline V gene lookup returns CDR1 SGHTA and CDR2 FQGNSA. CDR3 length: 18 amino acids. CDR3 amino acids: CASSLGGGLAGWQETQYF. The CDR3 bases are TGTGCCAGCAGCTTAGGGGGCGGACTAGCGGGGTGGCAAGAGACCCAGTACTTC.

The J gene is TRBJ1-2, the V gene TRBV5-8; the D is unclear. The germline V and J ends were trimmed by 4 bases and 8 bases, with 12 bases remaining between them. The V gene's germline CDR1 is SGHTS and CDR2 YDEGEE. This CDR3 is 12 amino acids long. The CDR3 is CASSRYYLGYTF. CDR3 sequence (DNA): TGTGCCAGCAGCCGGTATTACTTAGGCTACACCTTC.

This clone came up a few times. The rearrangement uses TRBV7-2 and TRBJ1-5; D not resolved. The CDR3 has 13 residues. CDR1 is SGHTA and CDR2 is FQGNSA in the germline V gene. V was pared by 5 bases and J by 5 bases, with 10 bases between. The CDR3 region is CASSQDADQPQHF. CDR3 nucleotide sequence: TGTGCCAGCAGCCAGGACGCCGATCAGCCCCAGCATTTT.

This clone was counted between two and nine times. The chain has TRBV5-4 and TRBJ2-5; the D call may be TRBD1 or TRBD2 (5 bases each). This CDR3 contains 16 residues. The germline gives CDR1 SGHNT, CDR2 YYREEE (reference sequence). The ends were cut back, 7 bases at V and 4 bases at J, with 23 bases in the middle. CDR3 residues: CASLKRGIGVGETQYF. The CDR3 nucleotides read TGTGCCAGCCTGAAGAGGGGAATCGGGGTAGGAGAGACCCAGTACTTC.

This chain connects TRBV7-8 to TRBJ1-3; D is unclear. Between the trimmed V and J ends, which lost 3 bases and 3 bases, there was a span of 3 bases. Germline assignment: CDR1 SGHVS and CDR2 FQNEAQ. The CDR3 extends over 12 amino acids. The CDR3 loop is CASSLGGNTIYF. The CDR3 DNA reads as TGTGCCAGCAGCTTGGGTGGAAACACCATATATTTT.

The chain is built from TRBV12-5 and TRBJ1-3; D perhaps matches TRBD1 (5 bases). Germline loops: CDR1 LGHNT, CDR2 FRNRAP. The CDR3 spans 16 residues. Trimming took 1 base from V and 2 from J, leaving 12 bases between them. The CDR3 DNA reads TGTGCTAGTGGTTTGGACAGGTCGGGCCCTGGAAACACCATATATTTT. Translation gives CASGLDRSGPGNTIYF.

This clone came up a few times. The rearrangement joins TRBV5-4 to TRBJ1-1; the D gene is possibly TRBD1 (5 bases). The CDR3 runs to 15 residues. Germline lookup yields CDR1 SGHNT and CDR2 YYREEE (reference sequence). V dropped 0 bases and J dropped 5 bases, with 14 bases sitting between them. Here the CDR3 reads CASSLDSQGRTEAFF. The DNA for the CDR3 is TGTGCCAGCAGCTTGGATTCTCAGGGTCGAACTGAAGCTTTCTTT.

The chain carries TRBV9 and TRBJ2-5; D gene uncertain. Germline CDR1 is SGDLS and CDR2 is YYNGEE. V shed 3 bases and J shed 7 bases, with 13 bases lying between them. CDR3 size: 13 residues. In nucleotides, the CDR3 is TGTGCCAGCAGCGGTACAGATTTTGGGACCCAGTACTTC. This sequence encodes CASSGTDFGTQYF.

V usage is TRBV5-1 and J usage is TRBJ2-7; 9 bases fit TRBD2. The CDR3 spans 20 residues. Per germline, CDR1 SGHRS and CDR2 YFSETQ. After removal of 4 bases from V and 6 bases from J, the junction contained 26 bases not matched to a gene. The CDR3 region is CASSDSDRAPSGAGGSEQYF. CDR3 nucleotides: TGCGCCAGCAGCGACTCAGACAGGGCCCCATCCGGCGCGGGAGGGTCCGAGCAGTACTTC. The complete variable domain, with remaining parts taken from reference TRBV5-1 and TRBJ2-7, reads KAGVTQTPRYLIKTRGQQVTLSCSPISGHRSVSWYQQTPGQGLQFLFEYFSETQRNKGNFPGRFSGRQFSNSRSEMNVSTLELGDSALYLCASSDSDRAPSGAGGSEQYFGPGTRLTVT.

The chain joins TRBV5-1 to TRBJ1-5, with 8 bases fitting TRBD1. V lost 5 bases to trimming and J lost 4 bases; unmatched junction nucleotides: 8. CDR1 is SGHRS, CDR2 YFSETQ, per germline. This CDR3 has 15 residues. For the CDR3, the DNA is TGCGCCAGCAGTCTCGCAGGGGGCTCAAATCAGCCCCAGCATTTT. Its protein is CASSLAGGSNQPQHF.

The chain's CDR3 is CSASSPLGYGYTF. The DNA for the CDR3 is TGCAGTGCTAGTTCCCCGCTTGGGTATGGCTACACCTTC. The chain recombines TRBV20-1 with TRBJ1-2; D gene ambiguous. V was cut by 3 bases and J by 5 bases, with 13 bases left in between. The CDR3 consists of 13 residues. Germline CDR1 reads DFQATT; CDR2 reads SNEGSKA (reference sequence).

The chain uses TRBV7-2 and TRBJ1-2, with D hard to call. The CDR3 totals 13 residues. Trimming took 5 bases from V and 3 from J, leaving 10 bases between them. The germline gives CDR1 SGHTA, CDR2 FQGNSA. CDR3 bases: TGTGCCAGCAGCCCCCCCCGGTACTATGGCTACACCTTC. Protein product: CASSPPRYYGYTF.

This clone has more than one count but fewer than ten. The genes are TRBV7-8 and TRBJ1-6, with 7 bases aligning to TRBD1. From germline, CDR1 is SGHVS and CDR2 FQNEAQ. V was pared by 1 base and J by 0 bases, with 9 bases of the junction left unmatched. This CDR3 is built from 19 residues. The CDR3 region has the DNA TGTGCCAGCAGCTTAGATCCCGGGACAGAAAGCTCCTATAATTCACCCCTCCACTTT. Residues: CASSLDPGTESSYNSPLHF.

This rearrangement joins TRBV2 to TRBJ1-2; TRBD1 matches 7 bases. The germline V gene has CDR1 SNHLY and CDR2 FYNNEI. V was pared by 2 bases and J by 5 bases, with 8 bases of the junction left unmatched. The length of the CDR3 is 15 residues. CDR3 sequence: CASSELAGGMYGYTF. The CDR3 coding sequence is TGTGCCAGCAGTGAACTGGCAGGGGGTATGTATGGCTACACCTTC.